A single TCR beta chain is shown here with its context. Researchers defined stable Graves' hyperthyroidism as no ophthalmopathy progression within 18 months. Orbital computed tomography and thyroid ultrasound, together with serum TRAb and thyroxine and clinical symptoms, were used for diagnoses. The sample comes from a study of T cells in Graves' hyperthyroidism and ophthalmopathy. RNA transcripts yielded amplified TCR beta CDR3 regions. The TCR CDR3 first-round RT-PCR relied on the HTBI primer set. TCRdb reprocessed the multiplex PCR reads via MiXCR and lists one record per CDR3 protein. The sample records 750,000 to 950,000 distinct CDR3 sequences, 35% to 40% being singletons. The CDR3 has 15 residues. V dropped 5 bases and J dropped 6 bases, with 16 bases sitting between them. Germline loops: CDR1 SGHVS, CDR2 FQNEAQ.

This receptor was obtained from a man aged 18 to 35 with Graves' hyperthyroidism. Specimen: blood. The rearrangement links TRBV7-8 to TRBJ2-2, with TRBD1 as a possible D gene (6 bases). Written as DNA, the CDR3 is TGTGCCAGCAGCCCGGGACACCCAGTCGCCGGGGAGCTGTTTTTT. This sequence encodes CASSPGHPVAGELFF.